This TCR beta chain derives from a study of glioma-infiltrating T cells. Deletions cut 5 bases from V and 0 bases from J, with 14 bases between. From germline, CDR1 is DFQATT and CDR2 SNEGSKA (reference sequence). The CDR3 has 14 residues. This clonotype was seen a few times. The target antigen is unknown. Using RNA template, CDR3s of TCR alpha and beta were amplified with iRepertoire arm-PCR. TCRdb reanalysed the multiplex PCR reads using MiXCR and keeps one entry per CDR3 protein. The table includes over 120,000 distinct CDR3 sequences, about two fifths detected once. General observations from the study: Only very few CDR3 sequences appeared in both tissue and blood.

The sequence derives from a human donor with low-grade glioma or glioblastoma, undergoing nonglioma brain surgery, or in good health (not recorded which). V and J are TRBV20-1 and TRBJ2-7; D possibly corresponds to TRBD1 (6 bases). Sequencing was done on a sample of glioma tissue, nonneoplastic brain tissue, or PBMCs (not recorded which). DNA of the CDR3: TGCAGTGCTGACTTGGGGGCCGGCTCCTACGAGCAGTACTTC. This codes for CSADLGAGSYEQYF.